The clone carrying this T cell receptor (beta chain) was recorded once. Here immunoSEQ multiplex PCR was the method, and the copy in TCRdb shows in-frame clones only, minus some. Seen here are over 150,000 clones, 86% observed once, and the top ten hold more than 20%. The data are from a study of cytomegalovirus exposure and HLA in healthy donors. Sequencing used PBMCs. This TCR was recovered from a man younger than 30 in good health and CMV-seropositive.

The CDR3: CASSESSPATNEKLFF. The CDR3 DNA follows: TGCGCCAGCAGTGAATCTTCCCCAGCAACTAATGAAAAACTGTTTTTT. The chain employs TRBV10-1 and TRBJ1-4; D not resolved. Germline values: CDR1 WNHNN, CDR2 SYGVQD (reference sequence). V was pared by 3 bases and J by 0 bases, with 11 bases between. This CDR3 region has 16 residues.